These 29 T cell receptor beta chains were sequenced from one sample in a study of radiation and T cells in renal cell carcinoma. Libraries were prepared by immunoSEQ multiplex PCR; TCRdb keeps only in-frame clonotypes and omits some of them. The sample lists about 130,000 clones, around 83% occurring once. Time point defined: baseline pretreatment blood. Treatment reported: 15 Gy SBRT to primary tumor, nephrectomy 4 weeks later. The sequenced sample was blood, obtained from a patient whose treatment included radiotherapy and nephrectomy. These receptors originate from a woman aged 60-70 years with renal cell carcinoma.

The chain recombines TRBV5-1 with TRBJ2-7; TRBD1 matches at 9 bases. V shed 2 bases and J 5 bases; nucleotides not matched to a gene: 5. Germline V CDR1 and CDR2: SGHRS, YFSETQ. This CDR3 region has 14 residues. The CDR3 DNA reads as TGCGCCAGCAGCTTTCTGGACAGGGGCCACGAGCAGTACTTC. Its translation: CASSFLDRGHEQYF.

V gene TRBV7-9 combines with J gene TRBJ1-4, with D possibly TRBD1 on 5 matching bases. V shed 1 base and J shed 5 bases, with 11 bases lying between them. Per germline, CDR1 SEHNR and CDR2 FQNEAQ (reference sequence). The CDR3 runs 15 residues. The CDR3 DNA reads TGTGCCAGCAGCTTAGGGGGGAGACTAAATGAAAAACTGTTTTTT. This codes for CASSLGGRLNEKLFF.

The rearrangement uses TRBV7-2 and TRBJ1-5; D is uncertain. Trimming pared 1 base from V and 6 bases from J, leaving 4 bases between. The length of the CDR3 is 12 residues. The germline gives CDR1 SGHTA, CDR2 FQGNSA. CDR3 nucleotides: TGTGCCAGCAGCTTAGACGGTCAGCCCCAGCATTTT. This encodes CASSLDGQPQHF.

The chain carries TRBV19 and TRBJ1-4; maybe TRBD1 (6 bases). This CDR3 has 15 amino acids. Between the trimmed V and J ends, which lost 4 bases and 2 bases, there was a span of 11 bases. Germline CDR1 reads LNHDA; CDR2 reads SQIVND (reference sequence). The CDR3 DNA reads as TGTGCCAGTAGTACCAACAGGGTCACTAATGAAAAACTGTTTTTT. Translation gives CASSTNRVTNEKLFF.

The genes are TRBV30 and TRBJ2-7; D is tentatively TRBD1 or TRBD2 (5 bases each). V shed 2 bases and J shed 0 bases, with 14 bases lying between them. This CDR3 has 15 residues. CDR1 and CDR2 from the germline V gene are GTSNPN and SVGIG (reference sequence). CDR3 DNA: TGTGCCTGGAGTCCGAGGGACCTTAGCTCCTACGAGCAGTACTTC. It codes for CAWSPRDLSSYEQYF.

The rearrangement links TRBV27 to TRBJ1-2, with D perhaps matching TRBD1 (5 bases). Germline V gene sequence: CDR1 MNHEY, CDR2 SMNVEV (reference sequence). V was trimmed by 6 bases and J by 6 bases, leaving 20 bases between them. The CDR3 covers 15 residues. The CDR3: CASRSLMGPPDGYTF. CDR3 DNA: TGTGCCAGCAGATCCTTAATGGGACCGCCTGATGGCTACACCTTC.

The CDR3 DNA sequence: TGTGCCAGCAGTTTGTGGAGTCCCGACACGGTCGCAGATACGCAGTATTTT. Amino acid sequence: CASSLWSPDTVADTQYF. This chain connects TRBV28 to TRBJ2-3, with D unclear. This CDR3 comprises 17 residues. Germline V gives CDR1 MDHEN, CDR2 SYDVKM. V was trimmed by 3 bases and J by 4 bases, leaving 20 bases between them. Using reference TRBV28 and TRBJ2-3 for the parts outside the CDR3, the full variable domain is DVKVTQSSRYLVKRTGEKVFLECVQDMDHENMFWYRQDPGLGLRLIYFSYDVKMKEKGDIPEGYSVSREKKERFSLILESASTNQTSMYLCASSLWSPDTVADTQYFGPGTRLTVL.

This rearrangement joins TRBV9 to TRBJ2-1; the D gene is possibly TRBD2 (6 bases). This CDR3 contains 16 residues. With 4 bases removed from V and 0 bases from J, the gap between germline ends came to 14 bases. The germline CDR1 and CDR2 sequences are SGDLS and YYNGEE. CDR3 DNA sequence: TGTGCCAGCAGCCCTCGGGGCGGGAACTCCTACAATGAGCAGTTCTTC. This sequence encodes CASSPRGGNSYNEQFF.

The chain joins TRBV28 to TRBJ1-2; D uncertain. This CDR3 is built from 14 residues. CDR1 is MDHEN, CDR2 SYDVKM, per germline. Between the trimmed V and J ends, which lost 8 bases and 3 bases, there was a span of 16 bases. The chain's CDR3 is CASFGLSKHYGYTF. The CDR3 coding sequence is TGTGCCAGCTTTGGACTTTCCAAGCACTATGGCTACACCTTC.

The V call is TRBV6-5, the J call TRBJ1-2, with 9 bases identical to TRBD1. Trimming at V came to 0 bases and at J to 8 bases, leaving 10 bases not matched to a gene. Germline values: CDR1 MNHEY, CDR2 SVGAGI. CDR3 length: 16 amino acids. The CDR3 bases are TGTGCCAGCAGTTACTCGGGACAGGGCGCCTTGGGGGGCTACACCTTC. Its protein product is CASSYSGQGALGGYTF.

This chain connects TRBV10-3 to TRBJ1-1, with a possible D match to TRBD1 (5 bases). From germline, CDR1 is ENHRY and CDR2 SYGVKD. V was cut by 6 bases and J by 10 bases, with 21 bases left in between. The CDR3 consists of 14 residues. The CDR3 DNA reads TGTGCCATCAGGTCAACTGGGGGTACGAATCGAGCTTTCTTT. The encoded protein is CAIRSTGGTNRAFF.

In DNA, the CDR3 is TGTGCCAGTAGTTCCCGACAGGGCCCGGGCGGCTACACCTTC. Its protein product is CASSSRQGPGGYTF. V and J are TRBV19 and TRBJ1-2, with TRBD1 identical over 7 bases. Germline CDR1 LNHDA, CDR2 SQIVND (reference sequence). V gave up 5 bases and J gave up 8 bases; unmatched junction bases: 11. This CDR3 region has 14 residues.

The V and J genes are TRBV7-2 and TRBJ1-3, with D possibly matching TRBD1 (5 bases). CDR3 size: 17 residues. CDR1 is SGHTA, CDR2 FQGNSA, per germline. Trimming shortened V by 5 bases and J by 0 bases, and 17 bases separated the two germline ends. The CDR3 is CASSNRGQISSGNTIYF. In DNA form, the CDR3 reads TGTGCCAGCAGCAATCGAGGACAAATCAGCTCTGGAAACACCATATATTTT.

This clone was detected only a few times. The chain is built from TRBV20-1 and TRBJ1-1, with D unresolved. CDR1 is DFQATT and CDR2 is SNEGSKA in the germline V gene (reference sequence). Trimming removed 4 bases from V and 0 bases from J, with 3 bases in between. The CDR3 has 11 amino acids. The CDR3 reads CSAIVNTEAFF. For the CDR3, the DNA is TGCAGTGCTATAGTGAACACTGAAGCTTTCTTT.

This sequence joins TRBV4-2 and TRBJ2-1; 11 bases are a match to TRBD2. CDR1 is LGHNA and CDR2 is YNFKEQ in the germline V gene. V shed 5 bases and J 7 bases; nucleotides not matched to a gene: 7. The CDR3 extends over 15 amino acids. CDR3 in amino acids: CASSTTSGNSNEQFF. The CDR3 coding sequence is TGTGCCAGCAGCACGACTAGCGGGAACTCGAATGAGCAGTTCTTC.

The chain carries TRBV27 and TRBJ2-2, with D perhaps TRBD1 (6 bases). CDR1 and CDR2 (germline): MNHEY, SMNVEV (reference sequence). This CDR3 contains 14 residues. The V and J ends lost 5 bases and 2 bases respectively, with 9 bases between them. CDR3 nucleotide sequence: TGTGCCAGCAGTCGACAGGTTAACACCGGGGAGCTGTTTTTT. Its protein product is CASSRQVNTGELFF.

The gene calls are TRBV4-2 and TRBJ2-5; D is unresolved. The CDR3 is 13 amino acids. Germline V lookup: CDR1 LGHNA, CDR2 YNFKEQ. V lost 1 base and J lost 5, with 8 bases in between. The CDR3 here is CASSQGSRETQYF. CDR3 bases: TGTGCCAGCAGCCAAGGGTCGAGGGAGACCCAGTACTTC.

The CDR3 DNA sequence: TGTGCCAGCTCACCTCCGGGTGGGAGAGGCTCGAACACTGAAGCTTTCTTT. Translating gives CASSPPGGRGSNTEAFF. The genes are TRBV18 and TRBJ1-1; D is unresolved. Trimming took 3 bases from V and 1 from J, leaving 18 bases between them. CDR3 length equals 17 residues. The germline gives CDR1 KGHSH, CDR2 LQKENI.

The V call is TRBV28, the J call TRBJ1-3; D call uncertain. The CDR3 spans 12 residues. The germline gives CDR1 MDHEN, CDR2 SYDVKM. V gave up 8 bases and J gave up 4 bases, with 9 bases separating them. CDR3 sequence reads: CASRRGGNTIYF. The CDR3 DNA is TGTGCCAGCCGGCGCGGGGGAAACACCATATATTTT.

V gene TRBV5-5 combines with J gene TRBJ1-3; D might be TRBD1 (6 bases). This CDR3 is built from 19 residues. The germline V gene has CDR1 SGHKS and CDR2 YYEKEE (reference sequence). V lost 4 bases to trimming and J lost 0 bases, with 23 bases between them. The CDR3 loop reads CASSPRVEWTEVSGNTIYF. CDR3 in DNA: TGTGCCAGCAGCCCCCGGGTTGAATGGACAGAGGTCTCTGGAAACACCATATATTTT.

This clone was counted a single time. The rearrangement joins TRBV6-6 to TRBJ2-7; 8 positions match TRBD1. Germline CDR1 and CDR2: MNHNY and SVGAGI (reference sequence). The CDR3 is 12 residues long. The V and J ends lost 6 bases and 6 bases, in that order; junction bases with no gene match: 4. The CDR3 reads CASSSTGVEQYF. In nucleotides, the CDR3 is TGTGCCAGCAGCTCGACAGGGGTCGAGCAGTACTTC.

This chain links TRBV5-4 with TRBJ1-2; perhaps TRBD1 as D (5 bases). CDR1 is SGHNT, CDR2 YYREEE, per germline (reference sequence). Trimming took off 4 bases at V and 5 bases at J, with 9 bases between the two ends. The CDR3 covers 12 residues. As DNA, the CDR3 is TGTGCCAGCAGCCCTCAGGGATATGGCTACACCTTC. It is translated as CASSPQGYGYTF.

This chain connects TRBV7-2 to TRBJ1-2; D uncertain. Germline-derived CDR1 and CDR2 are SGHTA and FQGNSA. This CDR3 is built from 13 residues. Trimming left V 6 bases short and J 8 bases short, with 16 bases between. CDR3: CASRATGARGYTF. The CDR3 DNA reads TGTGCCAGCAGGGCGACGGGTGCTAGAGGCTACACCTTC.

The V call is TRBV7-2, the J call TRBJ1-3, with TRBD1 matching over 7 bases. The CDR3 consists of 14 residues. CDR1 and CDR2 (germline): SGHTA, FQGNSA. J was trimmed by 8 bases and V by 0 bases; bases with no gene match: 4. In DNA form, the CDR3 reads TGTGCCAGCAGCTTAGCCAGGGGGAAGGACACCATATATTTT. This translates into CASSLARGKDTIYF.

This chain connects TRBV27 to TRBJ2-7; D uncertain. The germline gives CDR1 MNHEY, CDR2 SMNVEV (reference sequence). V was pared by 2 bases and J by 5 bases, with 13 bases between. CDR3 length: 14 amino acids. The CDR3 sequence is CASSLLRFIDEQYF. In nucleotides, the CDR3 is TGTGCCAGCAGTTTACTCAGGTTTATTGACGAGCAGTACTTC.

The chain combines TRBV28 with TRBJ2-3; the match to TRBD1 covers 8 bases. Trimming cost V 1 base and J 5 bases; bases outside gene matches: 5. This CDR3 region has 15 residues. CDR1 MDHEN and CDR2 SYDVKM come from the germline V gene. The CDR3 coding sequence is TGTGCCAGCAGTTTATTGCAGGGGGCGAAAGATACGCAGTATTTT. Encoded protein: CASSLLQGAKDTQYF.

The V and J genes are TRBV11-2 and TRBJ1-5; the D gene is possibly TRBD1 (6 bases). CDR1 is SGHAT and CDR2 is FQNNGV in the germline V gene. The CDR3 consists of 15 residues. The V end lost 5 bases, the J end lost 4 bases, and 15 bases lay between the germline ends. The CDR3 DNA is TGTGCCAGCAGCCCAGGGGCAGGGATGAATCAGCCCCAGCATTTT. As protein: CASSPGAGMNQPQHF.

This chain connects TRBV4-1 to TRBJ2-1; 7 bases align to TRBD2. The CDR3 totals 18 residues. The germline V gene has CDR1 MGHRA and CDR2 YSYEKL. V lost 0 bases and J lost 0; bases outside the gene matches: 8. The CDR3 DNA is TGCGCCAGCAGCCAAGATTTCGGAGCGGGGAGCTCCTACAATGAGCAGTTCTTC. This codes for CASSQDFGAGSSYNEQFF.

The CDR3 here is CASSQMGTGDTEAFF. The CDR3 region has the DNA TGTGCCAGCAGCCAGATGGGGACAGGGGACACTGAAGCTTTCTTT. The chain recombines TRBV7-2 with TRBJ1-1; 10 bases map to TRBD1. The V gene end was trimmed by 5 bases and the J gene end by 3 bases; junction bases not matched to a gene: 6. From germline, CDR1 is SGHTA and CDR2 FQGNSA. CDR3 size: 15 residues.